A single T cell receptor (beta chain) is shown here with its context. Its antigen is still unknown. The source of the sample is a study of T cells expressing NK-cell markers. General observations from the study: More than 5 donors had dominant NKG2C+ clonotypes that comprised about 1.0-7.5% of their CD8+ T cells.

TCRdb re-analyzed the 5' RACE reads; it lists each CDR3 protein once, without DNA. This sample's clone table lists 250,000 to 300,000 distinct CDR3 sequences. Sequencing was carried out using blood T cells: a sorted CD56 or NKG2C T cell subset, CD4+ or CD8+ T cells, or bulk PBMC T cells (not recorded which). The clonotype was recovered from a man between 18 and 35 years old in good health.

The CDR3 reads CASRDRIGELFF. The genes are TRBV4-1 and TRBJ2-2. This CDR3 is 12 amino acids long. Germline CDR1 reads MGHRA; CDR2 reads YSYEKL.